What follows are 30 T cell receptor beta chains derived from one specimen sequenced in a study of T cells expressing NK-cell markers. TCRdb reprocessed the 5' RACE reads and reports one entry per CDR3 protein, with no DNA. This specimen shows about 550,000 distinct CDR3 sequences; the ten leading clones hold approximately 3.5%. The sequenced sample was blood T cells: a sorted CD56 or NKG2C T cell subset, CD4+ or CD8+ T cells, or bulk PBMC T cells (not recorded which). These receptors all stem from a man younger than 35 in good health.

The V gene is TRBV25-1, the J gene TRBJ2-2; absent DNA, TCRdb's TRBD2 call cannot be checked. Germline CDR1 is MGHDK and CDR2 is SYGVNS. The CDR3 has 17 residues. The CDR3 here is CASSGARLAGHTGELFF.

The CDR3 loop reads CASSQGLAEDTQYF. The V and J genes are TRBV4-3 and TRBJ2-3; TCRdb's assignment of TRBD2 cannot be checked, as there is no DNA. The CDR3 is 14 amino acids. Germline-derived CDR1 and CDR2 are LGHNA and YSLEER.

The chain uses TRBV7-9 and TRBJ2-2; TCRdb calls TRBD1, which cannot be checked without DNA. CDR3 length: 17 amino acids. Per the germline V gene, CDR1 is SEHNR and CDR2 is FQNEAQ (reference sequence). The CDR3 loop reads CASSLSHGAVDSGELFF.

The chain joins TRBV21-1 to TRBJ1-6; the D call of TRBD1 rests on TCRdb alone, since no DNA is present to check it. TRBV21-1 is annotated as a pseudogene. The CDR3 is 15 residues long. CDR3 sequence: CASSKAQGLASPLHF.

This chain connects TRBV5-1 to TRBJ2-1; TCRdb indicates TRBD2, and absent DNA this call remains unverified. Germline lookup yields CDR1 SGHRS and CDR2 YFSETQ. The CDR3 extends over 16 amino acids. The CDR3 reads CASSQFRASSYNEQFF. Combining the CDR3 with reference TRBV5-1 and TRBJ2-1 gives the whole variable domain KAGVTQTPRYLIKTRGQQVTLSCSPISGHRSVSWYQQTPGQGLQFLFEYFSETQRNKGNFPGRFSGRQFSNSRSEMNVSTLELGDSALYLCASSQFRASSYNEQFFGPGTRLTVL.

This chain joins TRBV25-1 and TRBJ2-1; TCRdb returns TRBD2, unconfirmable since there is no DNA. The CDR3 length is 12 residues. Germline V gene lookup returns CDR1 MGHDK and CDR2 SYGVNS. The CDR3 loop is CASRVGLAPQFF. Using reference TRBV25-1 and TRBJ2-1 for the parts outside the CDR3, the full variable domain is EADIYQTPRYLVIGTGKKITLECSQTMGHDKMYWYQQDPGMELHLIHYSYGVNSTEKGDLSSESTVSRIRTEHFPLTLESARPSHTSQYLCASRVGLAPQFFGPGTRLTVL.

The rearrangement links TRBV29-1 to TRBJ1-2; absent DNA, TCRdb's TRBD1 call cannot be checked. This CDR3 contains 16 residues. Germline assignment: CDR1 SQVTM and CDR2 ANQGSEA. The CDR3 loop reads CSVEPPGQGPNYGYTF.

This chain connects TRBV29-1 to TRBJ2-2; TCRdb proposes TRBD2, but this gene call is untestable without DNA. CDR3 length: 12 residues. Germline V CDR1 and CDR2: SQVTM, ANQGSEA. CDR3 sequence reads: CSVGSGIGELFF.

This rearrangement joins TRBV5-1 to TRBJ1-2. Germline values: CDR1 SGHRS, CDR2 YFSETQ. This CDR3 is 13 amino acids long. The CDR3 here is CASSPRSIDGYTF.

CDR3 region: CASSLRDRGLYNEQFF. The chain is built from TRBV4-1 and TRBJ2-1; TCRdb selects TRBD1, and the lack of DNA leaves this call unchecked. The V gene's germline CDR1 is MGHRA and CDR2 YSYEKL. This CDR3 has 16 residues.

The V and J genes are TRBV5-1 and TRBJ2-7. CDR1 and CDR2 from the germline V gene are SGHRS and YFSETQ. The CDR3 has 12 amino acids. The CDR3 sequence is CASSAASYEQYF.

The chain combines TRBV7-2 with TRBJ2-7; the TCRdb call, TRBD2, lacks DNA for checking. Per the germline V gene, CDR1 is SGHTA and CDR2 is FQGNSA. The CDR3 totals 15 residues. CDR3 residues: CASSPPTSGGRREYF. Together with reference TRBV7-2 and TRBJ2-7, the CDR3 gives the full variable domain: GAGVSQSPSNKVTEKGKDVELRCDPISGHTALYWYRQSLGQGLEFLIYFQGNSAPDKSGLPSDRFSAERTGGSVSTLTIQRTQQEDSAVYLCASSPPTSGGRREYFGPGTRLTVT.

This chain uses TRBV7-3 with TRBJ2-1; TCRdb's D gene call, TRBD1, goes unchecked for lack of DNA. CDR1 is SGHTA and CDR2 is FQGTGA in the germline V gene. The CDR3 sequence is 13 residues long. This chain's CDR3 is CASSPTGSNEQFF.

The V call is TRBV29-1, the J call TRBJ2-5; TCRdb indicates TRBD1, and absent DNA this call remains unverified. Germline CDR1 reads SQVTM; CDR2 reads ANQGSEA. This CDR3 has 14 amino acids. CDR3 residues: CSVDPGQGLETQYF.

The V and J genes are TRBV7-8 and TRBJ2-3; the TRBD2 assignment by TCRdb is unverifiable without DNA. The CDR3 is 17 residues long. Germline values: CDR1 SGHVS, CDR2 FQNEAQ. The CDR3 region is CASSWGPSGRKSDTQYF.

This chain joins TRBV20-1 and TRBJ1-2; the D call from TCRdb, TRBD1, cannot be confirmed without DNA. Per the germline V gene, CDR1 is DFQATT and CDR2 is SNEGSKA (reference sequence). The CDR3 is 15 amino acids. The CDR3 sequence: CSARGTRTDNYGYTF.

The chain recombines TRBV12-3 or TRBV12-4 with TRBJ2-2; without DNA, the TCRdb call of TRBD1 cannot be checked. CDR3 size: 16 residues. This CDR3 reads CASSPTGAPNTGELFF.

The chain links TRBV5-1 to TRBJ1-2; TCRdb gives TRBD1 as the D gene, but with no DNA this cannot be confirmed. This CDR3 comprises 14 residues. Germline V lookup: CDR1 SGHRS, CDR2 YFSETQ. The CDR3 sequence: CASSLATGMGGYTF. The variable domain in full, with the rest retrieved from reference TRBV5-1 and TRBJ1-2, is KAGVTQTPRYLIKTRGQQVTLSCSPISGHRSVSWYQQTPGQGLQFLFEYFSETQRNKGNFPGRFSGRQFSNSRSEMNVSTLELGDSALYLCASSLATGMGGYTFGSGTRLTVV.

V gene TRBV15 combines with J gene TRBJ2-4; TCRdb returns TRBD1, unconfirmable since there is no DNA. Germline CDR1 reads LNHNV; CDR2 reads YYDKDF (reference sequence). The CDR3 consists of 14 residues. CDR3 in amino acids: CATSIPTGGNIQYF.

This rearrangement joins TRBV20-1 to TRBJ2-3; TCRdb indicates TRBD1, and absent DNA this call remains unverified. CDR3 length: 18 residues. Germline lookup yields CDR1 DFQATT and CDR2 SNEGSKA (reference sequence). CDR3: CSARGAGTPPFDTDTQYF.

The J gene is TRBJ1-1, the V gene TRBV10-3; with no DNA, the TCRdb D assignment of TRBD1 cannot be verified. The CDR3 length is 16 residues. The V gene's germline CDR1 is ENHRY and CDR2 SYGVKD. The chain's CDR3 is CAIRTGVSYRTTEAFF.

This chain joins TRBV27 and TRBJ1-5; the D call from TCRdb, TRBD1, cannot be confirmed without DNA. The CDR3 runs to 16 residues. CDR1 is MNHEY and CDR2 is SMNVEV in the germline V gene (reference sequence). This CDR3 is CASSLSYGTANQPQHF.

The chain carries TRBV24-1 and TRBJ1-5; the D call from TCRdb, TRBD1, cannot be confirmed without DNA. The germline V gene encodes CDR1 KGHDR and CDR2 SFDVKD. CDR3 length: 15 amino acids. CDR3 in amino acids: CATTQGNRVWQPQHF.

J is TRBJ2-1 and V is TRBV4-1; the D call of TRBD2 rests on TCRdb alone, since no DNA is present to check it. There are 12 residues in the CDR3. Germline V gene sequence: CDR1 MGHRA, CDR2 YSYEKL. The CDR3 sequence: CASSQDIAKQFF.

The chain combines TRBV4-3 with TRBJ1-1; lacking DNA, the TRBD1 call made by TCRdb goes unchecked. This CDR3 is built from 12 residues. Looked up from germline, CDR1 is LGHNA and CDR2 is YSLEER. The CDR3: CASSQSGAEAFF.

The chain carries TRBV5-1 and TRBJ1-1. Germline V lookup: CDR1 SGHRS, CDR2 YFSETQ. There are 14 residues in the CDR3. The CDR3 sequence: CASSLLSGNTEAFF.

This chain links TRBV29-1 with TRBJ2-3; checking the TCRdb D call of TRBD2 is not possible without DNA. Germline assignment: CDR1 SQVTM and CDR2 ANQGSEA. The CDR3 contains 14 residues. The CDR3 here is CSVPGLAGADTQYF.

V is TRBV29-1 and J is TRBJ1-2; absent DNA, TCRdb's TRBD1 call cannot be checked. Germline CDR1 is SQVTM and CDR2 is ANQGSEA. The CDR3 totals 12 residues. The CDR3 loop reads CSVSPDSYGYTF. The full variable domain, with the rest looked up from reference TRBV29-1 and TRBJ1-2, is SAVISQKPSRDICQRGTSLTIQCQVDSQVTMMFWYRQQPGQSLTLIATANQGSEATYESGFVIDKFPISRPNLTFSTLTVSNMSPEDSSIYLCSVSPDSYGYTFGSGTRLTVV.

The rearrangement joins TRBV24-1 to TRBJ2-2; there is no DNA to check the TCRdb D call of TRBD2. Germline assignment: CDR1 KGHDR and CDR2 SFDVKD. The CDR3 length is 15 residues. The CDR3: CATSGKGGGPGELFF.

The chain has TRBV29-1 and TRBJ2-1. This CDR3 is 13 amino acids long. Germline CDR1 and CDR2: SQVTM and ANQGSEA. This chain's CDR3 is CSVEGVRYGEQFF.